A selection of T cell receptor beta chains follows, all from one sample in a study of identical twins. TCRdb reprocessed the 5' RACE reads with MiXCR, giving one entry per CDR3 protein. The sample holds roughly 570,000 distinct CDR3 sequences; around a tenth are singletons and the top ten take around 3.2%. Another study also made use of these data, one on yellow fever vaccine responses in identical twins.

The sample comprised PBMCs. The origin of the receptors is a woman between 18 and 29 years old in good health. Each CDR3 is given with its conserved first and last residue. D genes are given only for firm matches. Only part of the rows carry a size: once, few, many, or a class if the clone is expanded.

D gene	V gene	clone size	J gene	CDR3 DNA	CDR3 protein
-	TRBV5-1	many	TRBJ2-1	TGCGCCAGCAGCTCGGGGGAGGGGGCAGCCTACAATGAGCAGTTCTTC	CASSSGEGAAYNEQFF
-	TRBV5-1	few	TRBJ2-5	TGCGCCAGCAGATTTGAGGGATTAGCCGGGGAGACCCAGTACTTC	CASRFEGLAGETQYF
-	TRBV15	few	TRBJ2-7	TGTGCCACCAGCAGAGAGGAGGGAAGAGACTCCTACGAGCAGTACTTC	CATSREEGRDSYEQYF
-	TRBV7-8	few	TRBJ2-1	TGTGCCAGCAGCCAACGGCGGGGCGATGAGCAGTTCTTC	CASSQRRGDEQFF
-	TRBV10-3	-	TRBJ2-2	TGTGCCATCAATGAGGGGAACACCGGGGAGCTGTTTTTT	CAINEGNTGELFF
TRBD1	TRBV6-5	-	TRBJ2-3	TGTGCCAGCAGTTACTCGGGACAGGGGTTTTCAGATACGCAGTATTTT	CASSYSGQGFSDTQYF
-	TRBV20-1	many	TRBJ2-5	TGCAGTGCTAGAGATCTTGGGGGAGAGACCCAGTACTTC	CSARDLGGETQYF
TRBD1	TRBV7-9	few	TRBJ1-2	TGTGCCAGCAGATCGGACAGGGAGGGCTACACCTTC	CASRSDREGYTF
TRBD1	TRBV4-3	few	TRBJ2-7	TGCGCCAGCAGCCAAGATCGGACAGGGGACTCCTACGAGCAGTACTTC	CASSQDRTGDSYEQYF
-	TRBV10-3	many	TRBJ2-3	TGTGCCGTCGGAGCTAGGTCAACTTCTTCCACAGATACGCAGTATTTT	CAVGARSTSSTDTQYF
-	TRBV21-1	many	TRBJ1-4	TGTGCCAGCAGCAAAGCCAACCCACGTGGAACGGGTGAAAAACTGTTTTTT	CASSKANPRGTGEKLFF